Sequencing of this TCR beta chain was carried out in a study of Graves' ophthalmopathy and Graves' hyperthyroidism. Whole-study results and caveats: The 13-signature model separated ophthalmopathy from stable hyperthyroidism at just under 90% sensitivity and nearly 82% specificity.

RNA transcripts were the template, and TCR beta CDR3 regions were amplified from them. The first round was an RT-PCR with HTBI primers, and the second round was a multiplex PCR. TCRdb reprocessed the multiplex PCR reads via MiXCR and lists one record per CDR3 protein. The sample consists of hundreds of thousands of distinct CDR3 sequences, roughly 20% of them appearing once. This clonotype was recorded many times. Its antigen is not known. V was pared by 8 bases and J by 5 bases, with 8 bases of the junction left unmatched. The CDR3 runs to 13 residues. Germline V gene sequence: CDR1 MNHNS, CDR2 SASEGT.

The rearrangement joins TRBV6-1 to TRBJ1-1, with 7 bases lining up with TRBD1. The sample consisted of peripheral blood. This receptor was obtained from a woman between 18 and 29 years old with stable Graves' hyperthyroidism. Some clones in this sample may be carry-over from other donors' samples. As DNA, the CDR3 is TGTGCCAGCGCACGCAGGGGGGCGACTGAAGCTTTCTTT. Translated, it gives CASARRGATEAFF.